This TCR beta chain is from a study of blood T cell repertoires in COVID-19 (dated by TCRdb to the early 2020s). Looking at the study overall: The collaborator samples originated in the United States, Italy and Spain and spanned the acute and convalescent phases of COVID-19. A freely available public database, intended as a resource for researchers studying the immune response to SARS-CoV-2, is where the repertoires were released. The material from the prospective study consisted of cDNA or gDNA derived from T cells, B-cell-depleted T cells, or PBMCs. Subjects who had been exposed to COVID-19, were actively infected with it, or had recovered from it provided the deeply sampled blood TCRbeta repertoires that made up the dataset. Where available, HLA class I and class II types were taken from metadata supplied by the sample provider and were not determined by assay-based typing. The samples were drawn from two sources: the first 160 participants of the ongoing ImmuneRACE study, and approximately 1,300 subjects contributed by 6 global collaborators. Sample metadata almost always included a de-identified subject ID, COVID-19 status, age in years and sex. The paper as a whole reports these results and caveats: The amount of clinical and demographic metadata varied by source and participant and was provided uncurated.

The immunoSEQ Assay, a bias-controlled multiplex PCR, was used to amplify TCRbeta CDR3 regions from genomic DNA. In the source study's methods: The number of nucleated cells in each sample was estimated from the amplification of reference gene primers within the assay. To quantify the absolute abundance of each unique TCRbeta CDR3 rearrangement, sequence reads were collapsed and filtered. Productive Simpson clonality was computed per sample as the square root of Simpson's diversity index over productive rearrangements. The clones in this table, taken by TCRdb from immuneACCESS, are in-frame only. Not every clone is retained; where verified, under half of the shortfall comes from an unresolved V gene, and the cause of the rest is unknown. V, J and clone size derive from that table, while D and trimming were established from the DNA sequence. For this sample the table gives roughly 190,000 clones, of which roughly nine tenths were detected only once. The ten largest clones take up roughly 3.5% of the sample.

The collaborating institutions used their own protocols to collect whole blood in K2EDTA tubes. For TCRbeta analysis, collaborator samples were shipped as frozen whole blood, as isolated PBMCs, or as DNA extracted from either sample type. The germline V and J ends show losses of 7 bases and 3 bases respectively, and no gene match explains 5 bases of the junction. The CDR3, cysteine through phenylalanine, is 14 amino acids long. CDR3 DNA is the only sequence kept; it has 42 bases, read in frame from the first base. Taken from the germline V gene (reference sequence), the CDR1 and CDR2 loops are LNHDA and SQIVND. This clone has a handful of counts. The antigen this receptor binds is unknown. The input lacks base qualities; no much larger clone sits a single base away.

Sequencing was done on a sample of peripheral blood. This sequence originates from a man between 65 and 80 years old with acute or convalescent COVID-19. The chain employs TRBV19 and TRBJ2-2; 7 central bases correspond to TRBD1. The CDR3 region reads CASNPTGDTGELFF. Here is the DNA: TGTGCCAGTAACCCAACAGGGGACACCGGGGAGCTGTTTTTT.